A single sample is the source of the 29 T cell receptor beta chains below, sequenced in a study of T cells after yellow fever vaccination. TCRdb used MiXCR to reprocess the 5' RACE reads, holding one entry per CDR3 protein. This sample has 300,000 to 400,000 distinct CDR3 sequences, with under 15% found just once. Sequenced here: CD4+ T cells sorted from PBMCs, sampled 15 days after the yellow fever booster vaccination. These TCRs come from a man between 18 and 29 years old who received the YFV17D yellow fever vaccine.

The chain carries TRBV6-6 and TRBJ1-2, with D tentatively TRBD1 (5 bases). The CDR3 totals 13 residues. The germline V gene encodes CDR1 MNHNY and CDR2 SVGAGI (reference sequence). Trimming left V 7 bases short and J 4 bases short, with 13 bases between. The CDR3 here is CASIIERGYGYTF. The CDR3 DNA follows: TGTGCCAGCATCATCGAAAGGGGCTATGGCTACACCTTC.

The V gene is TRBV5-1, the J gene TRBJ1-1; maybe TRBD1 (5 bases). The CDR3 is 13 amino acids. V lost 1 base, J lost 10 bases, and 14 bases lay in between. Germline assignment: CDR1 SGHRS and CDR2 YFSETQ. CDR3 DNA sequence: TGCGCCAGCAGCTTGCAGAAAGAGGGGAGAGCTTTCTTT. Residues: CASSLQKEGRAFF.

This clonotype was seen at least ten times. This chain uses TRBV5-6 with TRBJ1-5; maybe TRBD1 (5 bases). Per the germline V gene, CDR1 is SGHDT and CDR2 is YYEEEE. This CDR3 has 13 residues. Trimming removed 7 bases from V and 6 bases from J, with 14 bases in between. Here the CDR3 reads CASSPGGGQPQHF. In nucleotides, the CDR3 is TGTGCCAGCTCACCGGGGGGGGGTCAGCCCCAGCATTTT.

This clonotype was found a few times. The rearrangement joins TRBV5-1 to TRBJ2-5; D is ambiguous. From germline, CDR1 is SGHRS and CDR2 YFSETQ. This CDR3 region has 13 residues. V was shortened by 7 bases and J by 1 base, with 11 bases between the two germline ends. CDR3 protein: CASGTGTQETQYF. The CDR3 DNA follows: TGCGCCAGCGGTACGGGCACCCAAGAGACCCAGTACTTC.

The V gene is TRBV5-1, the J gene TRBJ1-3; possibly TRBD1 for D (6 bases). Germline V gene lookup returns CDR1 SGHRS and CDR2 YFSETQ. The CDR3 sequence is 15 residues long. Trimming stripped 6 bases from V and 2 bases from J, with 15 bases between. CDR3 sequence: CASKLGGTAGNTIYF. For the CDR3, the DNA is TGCGCCAGCAAGCTTGGGGGCACAGCTGGAAACACCATATATTTT.

The rearrangement links TRBV4-3 to TRBJ1-4, with TRBD1 identical over 9 bases. V lost 4 bases, J lost 4 bases, and 7 bases stayed unmatched. Germline CDR1 reads LGHNA; CDR2 reads YSLEER. The CDR3 has 16 amino acids. The CDR3 loop reads CASSPTRQGVNEKLFF. The CDR3 DNA sequence: TGCGCCAGCAGCCCGACAAGACAGGGGGTTAATGAAAAACTGTTTTTT.

Note on this clonotype: Germline is not matched at one junction end, which may reflect a read error. This chain links TRBV4-1 with TRBJ1-2, with 8 bases aligning to TRBD1. The CDR3 consists of 15 residues. Germline V gives CDR1 MGHRA, CDR2 YSYEKL. The CDR3 spells CVSSQPGQGNYGYTF. Written as DNA, the CDR3 is TGCGTCAGCAGCCAACCTGGACAGGGAAACTATGGCTACACCTTC.

This chain links TRBV2 with TRBJ2-1; TRBD1 agrees at 11 bases. The CDR3 is 15 residues long. Losses at the gene ends were 5 bases for V and 7 bases for J; bases not matched to a gene: 7. From germline, CDR1 is SNHLY and CDR2 FYNNEI. CDR3 sequence reads: CASSKGQGDRNEQFF. CDR3 coding DNA: TGTGCCAGCAGTAAGGGACAGGGGGATAGGAATGAGCAGTTCTTC. The full variable domain, completed using reference TRBV2 and TRBJ2-1, is EPEVTQTPSHQVTQMGQEVILRCVPISNHLYFYWYRQILGQKVEFLVSFYNNEISEKSEIFDDQFSVERPDGSNFTLKIRSTKLEDSAMYFCASSKGQGDRNEQFFGPGTRLTVL.

The rearrangement links TRBV6-5 to TRBJ1-1; 7 positions match TRBD1. CDR1 and CDR2 (germline): MNHEY, SVGAGI. The ends lost 6 bases at V and 8 bases at J; junction bases unmatched: 3. The CDR3 runs 11 residues. The CDR3 spells CASSRGDEAFF. In DNA, the CDR3 is TGTGCCAGCAGCAGGGGGGACGAAGCTTTCTTT.

This sequence joins TRBV6-5 and TRBJ1-2; D is uncertain. In germline, CDR1 is MNHEY, CDR2 SVGAGI. V lost 6 bases and J lost 5, with 16 bases in between. The CDR3 runs to 14 residues. CDR3 in DNA: TGTGCCAGCAGCCAATCGGACGAGGGATATGGCTACACCTTC. This codes for CASSQSDEGYGYTF.

The chain employs TRBV6-4 and TRBJ2-1; tentatively, D is TRBD1 (5 bases). The V and J ends lost 2 bases and 8 bases respectively, with 13 bases between them. There are 14 residues in the CDR3. Germline V lookup: CDR1 MRHNA, CDR2 SNTAGT. In nucleotides, the CDR3 is TGTGCCAGCAGTGACGCTAGGTTCAGGGATGAGCAGTTCTTC. Residues: CASSDARFRDEQFF.

The V call is TRBV12-3 or TRBV12-4, the J call TRBJ2-7; D is ambiguous. V lost 5 bases and J 5 bases, leaving 16 bases between the germline ends. The CDR3 has 14 amino acids. The DNA of the CDR3 is TGTGCCAGCAGTACACGGACCTTAACCGACGAGCAGTACTTC. As protein: CASSTRTLTDEQYF.

The V gene is TRBV19, the J gene TRBJ1-1; 9 bases align to TRBD1. The CDR3 covers 13 residues. The germline V gene encodes CDR1 LNHDA and CDR2 SQIVND (reference sequence). With 7 bases clipped from V and 6 bases from J, the junction kept 6 bases outside the gene matches. This CDR3 reads CASTRRQGAEAFF. The CDR3 DNA follows: TGTGCCAGTACCCGTCGACAGGGGGCTGAAGCTTTCTTT.

This clonotype has just a few counts. This chain connects TRBV5-1 to TRBJ2-3; D not resolved. The V gene lost 4 bases and the J gene lost 4 bases, with 13 bases spanning the gap. Germline lookup yields CDR1 SGHRS and CDR2 YFSETQ. The CDR3 runs to 14 residues. The CDR3, as DNA: TGCGCCAGCAGCCCTGCCCACCCCCCAGATACGCAGTATTTT. Its translation is CASSPAHPPDTQYF.

V gene TRBV19 combines with J gene TRBJ1-2, with D tentatively TRBD1 (5 bases). The CDR3 has 14 amino acids. Germline values: CDR1 LNHDA, CDR2 SQIVND (reference sequence). V shed 8 bases and J shed 4 bases, with 17 bases lying between them. The CDR3 loop is CASCDGRGVYGYTF. CDR3 DNA sequence: TGTGCCAGTTGCGATGGTAGGGGTGTCTATGGCTACACCTTC.

This clonotype has more than one count but fewer than ten. The chain recombines TRBV15 with TRBJ2-3; tentative D call: TRBD2 (5 bases). Germline V CDR1 and CDR2: LNHNV, YYDKDF (reference sequence). Trimming left V 8 bases short and J 0 bases short, with 9 bases between. The CDR3 runs to 13 residues. CDR3 coding DNA: TGTGCCACCCGGGAACCCAGCACAGATACGCAGTATTTT. It is translated as CATREPSTDTQYF.

This clonotype was observed a handful of times. The CDR3 loop is CASRRYRDLMNTEAFF. CDR3 in DNA: TGTGCCAGCAGACGATACAGGGATCTCATGAACACTGAAGCTTTCTTT. The chain couples TRBV6-2 or TRBV6-3 to TRBJ1-1; D is possibly TRBD1 (6 bases). CDR3 length equals 16 residues. Trimming removed 6 bases from V and 0 bases from J, with 17 bases in between. The germline V gene has CDR1 MNHEY and CDR2 SVGEGT.

The rearrangement uses TRBV5-6 and TRBJ2-1; 12 bases line up with TRBD2. Germline V lookup: CDR1 SGHDT, CDR2 YYEEEE. With V trimmed by 4 bases and J by 4 bases, 6 bases remained unmatched. This CDR3 is 16 amino acids long. The chain's CDR3 is CASSIPSGGAYNEQFF. As DNA, the CDR3 is TGTGCCAGCAGCATCCCTAGCGGGGGGGCGTACAATGAGCAGTTCTTC.

This clonotype was seen a handful of times. This chain joins TRBV5-1 and TRBJ2-1; no definite D call. Looked up from germline, CDR1 is SGHRS and CDR2 is YFSETQ. The ends were cut back, 7 bases at V and 8 bases at J, with 16 bases in the middle. The CDR3 covers 13 residues. The CDR3 loop is CASSKGGADEQFF. The CDR3 DNA reads TGCGCCAGCTCCAAGGGCGGAGCCGATGAGCAGTTCTTC.

The genes are TRBV3-1 and TRBJ1-6; 10 nucleotides match TRBD1. CDR1 LGHDT and CDR2 YNNKEL come from the germline V gene (reference sequence). The CDR3 contains 16 residues. Germline trimming cut 1 base from V and 8 bases from J; bases unmatched to any gene: 5. DNA for the CDR3: TGTGCCAGCAGCCAAGTCGTCGGGACAGGGGATTCACCCCTCCACTTT. Translating it yields CASSQVVGTGDSPLHF.

The chain has TRBV6-2 or TRBV6-3 and TRBJ2-7; 9 positions match TRBD2. The trim removed 6 bases at V and 7 bases at J, leaving 22 bases unmatched. The germline V gene encodes CDR1 MNHEY and CDR2 SVGEGT. The CDR3 has 18 residues. The CDR3 coding sequence is TGTGCCAGCAGAAATAGCGGGGGACCCCCCCCATCGGCGGGAGAGCAGTACGTC. The encoded protein is CASRNSGGPPPSAGEQYV.

The chain has TRBV10-2 and TRBJ1-2; the D is unclear. CDR3 length: 13 amino acids. Between the trimmed V and J ends, which lost 5 bases and 4 bases, there was a span of 11 bases. Germline V gives CDR1 WSHSY, CDR2 SAAADI. In DNA, the CDR3 is TGCGCCAGCAGTACAAGCATGACCTATGGCTACACCTTC. Protein product: CASSTSMTYGYTF.

This clonotype was detected a few times. J is TRBJ1-3 and V is TRBV15; D not certain. CDR1 and CDR2 from the germline V gene are LNHNV and YYDKDF (reference sequence). The length of the CDR3 is 14 residues. The V end lost 5 bases, the J end lost 2 bases, and 10 bases lay between the germline ends. CDR3 loop: CATSWQQTGNTIYF. The CDR3 coding sequence is TGTGCCACCAGCTGGCAGCAGACTGGAAACACCATATATTTT.

This clonotype was detected many times. The chain couples TRBV20-1 to TRBJ2-3, with 12 bases lining up with TRBD2. Trimming at V came to 5 bases and at J to 4 bases, leaving 4 bases not matched to a gene. Germline lookup yields CDR1 DFQATT and CDR2 SNEGSKA (reference sequence). The CDR3 covers 14 residues. The CDR3 coding sequence is TGCAGTGCTCCTAGCGGGGGGGCCTCAGATACGCAGTATTTT. Translation gives CSAPSGGASDTQYF.

The chain couples TRBV5-1 to TRBJ2-3, with 9 bases that match TRBD1. This CDR3 region has 15 residues. Germline CDR1 SGHRS, CDR2 YFSETQ. J lost 4 bases, V lost 2 bases, and 5 bases had no gene match. The CDR3 protein is CASSFYRGRADTQYF. The CDR3 DNA follows: TGCGCCAGCAGCTTCTACAGGGGGCGCGCAGATACGCAGTATTTT.

The CDR3 spells CASFPGQGTDTQYF. Written as DNA, the CDR3 is TGTGCCAGCTTTCCTGGACAGGGAACAGATACGCAGTATTTT. The chain is built from TRBV28 and TRBJ2-3, with 8 bases aligning to TRBD1. CDR1 and CDR2 (germline): MDHEN, SYDVKM. V lost 8 bases and J lost 3; bases outside the gene matches: 7. The CDR3 contains 14 residues.

This chain joins TRBV20-1 and TRBJ2-5; D is ambiguous. The germline V and J ends were trimmed by 6 bases and 4 bases, with 9 bases remaining between them. The germline CDR1 and CDR2 sequences are DFQATT and SNEGSKA (reference sequence). The CDR3 length is 11 residues. CDR3 protein: CSARPGETQYF. The DNA for the CDR3 is TGCAGTGCCCGCCCCGGAGAGACCCAGTACTTC.

This clonotype was detected only once. The rearrangement joins TRBV10-3 to TRBJ1-2; D unresolved. The CDR3 contains 14 residues. Per germline, CDR1 ENHRY and CDR2 SYGVKD. Deletions cut 6 bases from V and 7 bases from J, with 18 bases between. CDR3 DNA sequence: TGTGCCATCAGGATTGGGCGGGGAGACTTTGGCTACACCTTC. This codes for CAIRIGRGDFGYTF.

This clonotype was seen more than once but under ten times. The chain uses TRBV27 and TRBJ1-6; 8 nucleotides line up with TRBD1. V dropped 6 bases and J dropped 2; count of bases not matched to a gene: 6. The CDR3 extends over 16 amino acids. Germline loops: CDR1 MNHEY, CDR2 SMNVEV (reference sequence). CDR3 bases: TGTGCCAGCAGAAGAGGACAGGGCACCTATAATTCACCCCTCCACTTT. It encodes CASRRGQGTYNSPLHF.